This entry lists 8 T cell receptor beta chains sequenced from one sample in a study of blood T cell repertoires in COVID-19 (TCRdb year 2020). Receptor libraries were prepared by the immunoSEQ multiplex PCR assay. This is the immuneACCESS table as TCRdb keeps it, with only in-frame sequences that have V and J called. A part of the clones is gone; compared with another copy, unresolved V genes explain less than half, and the rest is unexplained. The sample yields roughly 55,000 clones; 65% to 80% were counted once. The ten biggest clones cover around 10% of the sample. Sequenced material: peripheral blood. The receptors stem from a human donor in a cohort sampled during active COVID-19.

The V call is TRBV5-4, the J call TRBJ2-5, with 12 bases that match TRBD2. Per germline, CDR1 SGHNT and CDR2 YYREEE (reference sequence). V shed 5 bases and J 5 bases; nucleotides not matched to a gene: 10. This CDR3 spans 16 amino acids. The CDR3, as DNA: TGTGCCAGCAGGGTGGGACTAGCGGGCCTTCTCGAGACCCAGTACTTC. Its translation is CASRVGLAGLLETQYF.

The genes are TRBV5-4 and TRBJ2-1, with 10 bases identical to TRBD1. The length of the CDR3 is 15 residues. Germline V lookup: CDR1 SGHNT, CDR2 YYREEE (reference sequence). Trimming removed 3 bases from V and 3 bases from J; junction bases left unmatched: 3. CDR3: CASSSGTGVYNEQFF. The CDR3, as DNA: TGTGCCAGCAGCTCCGGGACAGGGGTCTACAATGAGCAGTTCTTC.

This clone was detected many times. The gene calls are TRBV28 and TRBJ1-5; D uncertain. CDR1 is MDHEN and CDR2 is SYDVKM in the germline V gene. The CDR3 loop spans 12 amino acids. V gave up 6 bases and J gave up 10 bases, with 13 bases separating them. The CDR3 sequence: CASRTTPDPQHF. CDR3 sequence (DNA): TGTGCCAGCAGGACGACACCCGACCCCCAGCATTTT. Complete variable domain (other parts from reference TRBV28 and TRBJ1-5): DVKVTQSSRYLVKRTGEKVFLECVQDMDHENMFWYRQDPGLGLRLIYFSYDVKMKEKGDIPEGYSVSREKKERFSLILESASTNQTSMYLCASRTTPDPQHFGDGTRLSIL.

The chain has TRBV11-3 and TRBJ2-3, with D possibly matching TRBD1 (6 bases). CDR1 and CDR2 (germline): SGHNT, YENEEA. The CDR3 totals 15 residues. Trimming left V 4 bases short and J 2 bases short, with 13 bases between. CDR3 sequence (DNA): TGTGCCAGCAGCTCAGGGGAGAGGGCCACAGATACGCAGTATTTT. Translation: CASSSGERATDTQYF.

A few counts support this clone. The chain employs TRBV14 and TRBJ1-3; 8 positions agree with TRBD1. Germline loops: CDR1 SGHDN, CDR2 FVKESK. V lost 2 bases to trimming and J lost 2 bases; unmatched junction nucleotides: 5. There are 16 residues in the CDR3. This chain's CDR3 is CASSQLGQVAGNTIYF. CDR3 DNA sequence: TGTGCCAGCAGCCAATTGGGACAGGTAGCTGGAAACACCATATATTTT.

The chain uses TRBV7-3 and TRBJ2-1; TRBD1 agrees at 9 bases. CDR1 and CDR2 from the germline V gene are SGHTA and FQGTGA. The J segment lost 1 base and the V segment lost 5 bases, leaving 3 bases of the junction unmatched. This CDR3 is 15 amino acids long. CDR3 sequence reads: CASSHDRGSYNEQFF. The CDR3 bases are TGTGCCAGCAGCCACGACAGGGGGTCCTACAATGAGCAGTTCTTC.

This clone was recorded a few times. This rearrangement joins TRBV6-4 to TRBJ2-3, with TRBD2 matching over 10 bases. CDR1 is MRHNA, CDR2 SNTAGT, per germline. Trimming took 2 bases from V and 6 from J; bases not matched to a gene: 5. This CDR3 is 15 amino acids long. The CDR3 sequence: CASSDQAGGPDTQYF. DNA of the CDR3: TGTGCCAGCAGTGACCAAGCGGGAGGGCCCGATACGCAGTATTTT.

The genes are TRBV28 and TRBJ1-1; weak D call: TRBD1 (6 bases). Trimming took off 4 bases at V and 6 bases at J, with 12 bases between the two ends. CDR1 MDHEN and CDR2 SYDVKM come from the germline V gene. The CDR3 contains 13 residues. CDR3 sequence: CASSWRGGPEAFF. CDR3 DNA: TGTGCCAGCAGTTGGAGAGGGGGACCTGAAGCTTTCTTT.